A selection of T cell receptor beta chains follows, all from one sample in a study of T cell repertoires in cytomegalovirus infection. TCRdb ran MiXCR on the reads and lists one entry per CDR3 protein. The sample carries some 160,000 distinct CDR3 sequences, roughly 17% recorded once. The source material was CD8+ T cells from PBMCs. These receptor sequences come from a human donor in good health (CMV status not recorded). Some clones in this sample may be carry-over from other donors' samples. Both conserved end residues are part of each CDR3. Each record gives: J gene, clone size, D gene, V gene, CDR3 DNA, CDR3 protein. A D gene is named only where the DNA matches it firmly. Some rows have no size entry. The others give once, few or many, or a class for an expanded clone.

>TRBJ1-1|few|-|TRBV12-3/TRBV12-4
TGTGCCAGCATAGCTCGGGAGGGGACTGAAGCTTTCTTT
CASIAREGTEAFF
>TRBJ2-7|few|TRBD2|TRBV28
TGTGCCAGCAGGTTCGGACTAGCTGAATACGAGCAGTACTTC
CASRFGLAEYEQYF
>TRBJ2-2|-|TRBD1|TRBV9
TGTGCCAGCAGCTATGGGAAGGACAGGGGTAACACCGGGGAGCTGTTTTTT
CASSYGKDRGNTGELFF
>TRBJ1-5|-|-|TRBV28
TGTGCCAGCAGTTCTCCGGATTATAGCAATCAGCCCCAGCATTTT
CASSSPDYSNQPQHF
>TRBJ1-1|-|-|TRBV12-3/TRBV12-4
TGTGCCAGCAGCCCGGCAGGGCGTCGGGACACTGAAGCTTTCTTT
CASSPAGRRDTEAFF
>TRBJ1-2|many|TRBD1|TRBV20-1
TGCAGTGCTCCAAGGACAGGGAGAGACTATGGCTACACCTTC
CSAPRTGRDYGYTF
>TRBJ2-7|-|TRBD1|TRBV5-6
TGTGCCAGCAGCTTGGCGGGACAGGGAATTATCCCCTACGAGCAGTACTTC
CASSLAGQGIIPYEQYF
>TRBJ2-1|few|-|TRBV11-2
TGTGCCAGCAGCCCCTCCAGAAGCGAGAAATACAATGAGCAGTTCTTC
CASSPSRSEKYNEQFF
>TRBJ2-3|-|-|TRBV6-2/TRBV6-3
TGTGCCGCAACCTCCAGTGCAGATACGCAGTATTTT
CAATSSADTQYF
>TRBJ1-1|few|TRBD1|TRBV28
TGTGCCAGCAATTTCCCGGGACAGGGTAGCGGCACTGAAGCTTTCTTT
CASNFPGQGSGTEAFF
>TRBJ2-7|few|TRBD2|TRBV3-1
TGTGCCAGCAGCCAAGGGGTTAGCGGGCCGTGGCAGTACTTC
CASSQGVSGPWQYF
>TRBJ2-4|-|-|TRBV5-1
TGCGCCTCAACCGGGACTGGAAACATTCAGTACTTC
CASTGTGNIQYF
>TRBJ2-2|few|-|TRBV5-1
TGCGCCAGCAGTTTCTACAGGAACACCGGGGAGCTGTTTTTT
CASSFYRNTGELFF
>TRBJ2-7|few|TRBD1|TRBV12-3/TRBV12-4
TGTGCCAGCACCTGGACAGGGTCTTCCTACGAGCAGTACTTC
CASTWTGSSYEQYF
>TRBJ2-1|-|-|TRBV2
TGTGCCAGCAGTGAACGGACAGATCAGAGCTCCTACAATGAGCAGTTCTTC
CASSERTDQSSYNEQFF
>TRBJ2-6|many|-|TRBV28
TGTGCCAGCAGTTTAGACCCCTCTGGGGCCAACGTCCTGACTTTC
CASSLDPSGANVLTF
>TRBJ2-4|few|-|TRBV20-1
TGCAGTGCTAGATTTTTTCTCGGGACAGGACTAGGACCTGCTCAAAACATTCAGTACTTC
CSARFFLGTGLGPAQNIQYF
>TRBJ2-7|few|-|TRBV7-9
TGTGCCAGCGGGGTCGGGGTCAACGAGCAGTACTTC
CASGVGVNEQYF
>TRBJ2-3|many|TRBD1|TRBV11-2
TGTGCCAGCAGCCTCCGGACAGGGTGGTCCGCAGATACGCAGTATTTT
CASSLRTGWSADTQYF
>TRBJ2-1|-|TRBD2|TRBV7-6
TGTGCCAGCAGCCCCAAGCGGGAGGGCCTCGATGAGCAGTTCTTC
CASSPKREGLDEQFF
>TRBJ2-7|-|-|TRBV5-4
TGTGCCAGCAGCTTGGAACCCGGATACGAGCAGTACTTC
CASSLEPGYEQYF
>TRBJ1-3|many|-|TRBV7-2
TGTGCCAGCAGCTTAGCGGACAATGGAAACACCATATATTTT
CASSLADNGNTIYF